The 6 T cell receptor beta chains listed next were all sequenced from one sample in a study of sequential checkpoint blockade in melanoma. Stated treatment: randomized to nivolumab then ipilimumab (arm A) or the reverse (arm B). Clones were sequenced by immunoSEQ multiplex PCR, and TCRdb holds only the in-frame ones, with some missing. This sample yields about 5,100 clones, of which around 28% are seen a single time; about 20% belongs to the top ten. This specimen consisted of tumor tissue (inferred from file names), obtained from a patient given nivolumab and ipilimumab in sequence. These receptors came from a human donor with melanoma.

By proportion, this clone is medium-sized. This chain joins TRBV11-3 and TRBJ1-1; unclear D gene. Trimming pared 2 bases from V and 6 bases from J, leaving 19 bases between. The CDR3 sequence is 16 residues long. Germline lookup yields CDR1 SGHNT and CDR2 YENEEA. CDR3 residues: CASSLSMRGWMAEAFF. CDR3 sequence (DNA): TGTGCCAGCAGCTTAAGTATGCGGGGATGGATGGCTGAAGCTTTCTTT.

This clone has a handful of counts. The V and J genes are TRBV6-8 and TRBJ2-1, with D maybe TRBD2 (6 bases). V lost 4 bases and J lost 9, with 16 bases in between. The CDR3 runs 14 residues. The germline V gene encodes CDR1 MNHGY and CDR2 SAAAGT. The CDR3 loop is CASSLTPSSAEQFF. In nucleotides, the CDR3 is TGTGCCAGCAGTTTAACGCCCTCTAGCGCTGAGCAGTTCTTC.

This clone has a handful of counts. The chain recombines TRBV15 with TRBJ2-5, with a tentative D call TRBD1 (6 bases). V was pared by 0 bases and J by 5 bases, with 10 bases between. CDR3 length equals 14 residues. Germline CDR1 LNHNV, CDR2 YYDKDF (reference sequence). The CDR3 sequence: CATSRDRGSETQYF. For the CDR3, the DNA is TGTGCCACCAGCAGAGACAGGGGTAGTGAGACCCAGTACTTC.

V is TRBV11-3 and J is TRBJ2-1, with TRBD2 as a possible D gene (5 bases). The CDR3 is 14 amino acids. V gave up 5 bases and J gave up 7 bases, with 15 bases separating them. Germline V lookup: CDR1 SGHNT, CDR2 YENEEA. CDR3: CASSPTRRPNEQFF. The DNA for the CDR3 is TGTGCCAGCAGCCCTACGCGGAGGCCTAATGAGCAGTTCTTC.

Many counts were recorded for this clone. The rearrangement uses TRBV11-3 and TRBJ1-2; 9 bases are a match to TRBD1. The junction had 6 bases not matched to a gene; V was cut back by 4 bases and J by 0 bases. This CDR3 has 16 amino acids. Germline CDR1 SGHNT, CDR2 YENEEA. In DNA, the CDR3 is TGTGCCAGCAGCTCGCCGGGACAGGGATCTAACTATGGCTACACCTTC. Residues: CASSSPGQGSNYGYTF.

The V gene is TRBV6-8, the J gene TRBJ1-4, with D perhaps TRBD1 (5 bases). Per the germline V gene, CDR1 is MNHGY and CDR2 is SAAAGT. V lost 5 bases to trimming and J lost 4 bases, with 8 bases between them. This CDR3 spans 13 amino acids. The CDR3 here is CASSGGINEKLFF. The CDR3 coding sequence is TGTGCCAGCAGTGGGGGAATTAATGAAAAACTGTTTTTT.